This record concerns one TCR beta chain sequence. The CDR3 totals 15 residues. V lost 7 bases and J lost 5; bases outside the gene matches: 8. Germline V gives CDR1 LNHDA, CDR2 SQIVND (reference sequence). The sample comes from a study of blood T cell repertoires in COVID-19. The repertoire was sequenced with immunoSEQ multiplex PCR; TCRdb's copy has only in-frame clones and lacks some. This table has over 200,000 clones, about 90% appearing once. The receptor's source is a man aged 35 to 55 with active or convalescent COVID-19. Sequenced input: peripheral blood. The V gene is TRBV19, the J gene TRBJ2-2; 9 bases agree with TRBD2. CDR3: CASKVAGGRTGELFF. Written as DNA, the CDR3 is TGTGCCAGTAAGGTCGCGGGAGGGCGTACCGGGGAGCTGTTTTTT.